One and the same sample provided the 3 T cell receptor beta chains below, sequenced in a study of T cell clonotyping in hematopoietic cell transplantation. Clones were read by immunoSEQ multiplex PCR, and TCRdb kept only the in-frame ones, dropping some. The repertoire consists of tens of thousands of clones, with 95% occurring once and the leading ten covering under 0.95%. Specimen: peripheral blood mononuclear cells. The receptors were sampled from a man aged 30-40 years in good health. Some clones in this sample may be carry-over from other donors' samples.

This clone was seen just once. This rearrangement joins TRBV7-9 to TRBJ1-1, with 8 bases matching TRBD1. After removal of 5 bases from V and 6 bases from J, the junction contained 20 bases not matched to a gene. Germline lookup yields CDR1 SEHNR and CDR2 FQNEAQ (reference sequence). There are 18 residues in the CDR3. The CDR3 region has the DNA TGTGCCAGCAGCGCCCGACAGACAGGGGTCGGGTTGTTCTCTGAAGCTTTCTTT. It specifies CASSARQTGVGLFSEAFF.

The rearrangement joins TRBV4-2 to TRBJ2-1; TRBD2 matches at 8 bases. Germline CDR1 and CDR2: LGHNA and YNFKEQ. Trimming took 7 bases from V and 0 from J; bases not matched to a gene: 5. The CDR3 extends over 15 amino acids. CDR3 nucleotides: TGTGCCAGCACTCCAAGCGGGAGCTCCTACAATGAGCAGTTCTTC. This codes for CASTPSGSSYNEQFF.

The V gene is TRBV25-1, the J gene TRBJ1-1, with D maybe TRBD1 (6 bases). The CDR3 covers 16 residues. CDR1 is MGHDK, CDR2 SYGVNS, per germline. Trimming stripped 1 base from V and 6 bases from J, with 18 bases between. The CDR3 loop is CASSEWGDILIAEAFF. CDR3 bases: TGTGCCAGCAGTGAATGGGGGGACATATTGATCGCTGAAGCTTTCTTT.